What follows are 11 T cell receptor beta chains derived from one specimen sequenced in a study of blood T cell repertoires in COVID-19. TCRdb keeps only in-frame clones here, not all; method: immunoSEQ multiplex PCR. The sample records approximately 170,000 clones, 88% being singletons. Input material: peripheral blood. These receptors were obtained from a man aged 50 or older who had recovered from COVID-19.

As to this clone: An end of the junction does not agree with germline; a read error may underlie this. The V gene is TRBV7-2, the J gene TRBJ2-7; 11 bases fit TRBD2. CDR1 SGHTA and CDR2 FQGNSA come from the germline V gene. The CDR3 extends over 15 amino acids. This CDR3 is CASSLAGGPGYEQYF. CDR3 nucleotide sequence: TGTGCCAGCAGTTTAGCGGGAGGGCCGGGGTACGAGCAGTACTTC.

V gene TRBV5-1 combines with J gene TRBJ2-1; TRBD2 agrees at 14 bases. The trim removed 4 bases at V and 7 bases at J, leaving 4 bases unmatched. Germline CDR1 reads SGHRS; CDR2 reads YFSETQ. CDR3 length: 15 amino acids. CDR3 nucleotides: TGCGCCAGCAGCCGTCGACTAGCGGGGGGGAATGAGCAGTTCTTC. Translation: CASSRRLAGGNEQFF.

The chain links TRBV19 to TRBJ1-3; weak D call: TRBD1 (6 bases). The germline gives CDR1 LNHDA, CDR2 SQIVND (reference sequence). The CDR3 has 12 residues. V was cut by 7 bases and J by 4 bases, with 8 bases left in between. CDR3 bases: TGTGCCAGTAAAAGGGGGGGAAACACCATATATTTT. It codes for CASKRGGNTIYF.

V gene TRBV5-1 combines with J gene TRBJ2-3; D is perhaps TRBD2 (5 bases). V lost 4 bases, J lost 1 base, and 16 bases lay in between. CDR3 length equals 16 residues. CDR1 is SGHRS, CDR2 YFSETQ, per germline. CDR3 region: CASSPGRGSRTDTQYF. The CDR3, as DNA: TGCGCCAGCAGCCCCGGACGGGGATCACGCACAGATACGCAGTATTTT.

This chain connects TRBV18 to TRBJ2-7; possibly TRBD1 for D (6 bases). Germline CDR1 is KGHSH and CDR2 is LQKENI. With 3 bases removed from V and 1 base from J, the gap between germline ends came to 10 bases. The CDR3 has 14 residues. CDR3 in DNA: TGTGCCAGCTCACCCGGGACACCTTCCTACGAGCAGTACTTC. Translating gives CASSPGTPSYEQYF.

Remarks on this clone: Different DNA sequences within this sample yield the same CDR3. V gene TRBV7-9 combines with J gene TRBJ1-2; the D gene is possibly TRBD1 (5 bases). The CDR3 extends over 13 amino acids. Germline lookup yields CDR1 SEHNR and CDR2 FQNEAQ (reference sequence). Trimming removed 1 base at V and 4 bases at J, with 7 bases between. DNA for the CDR3: TGTGCCAGCAGCTTAGTAACAGGCTATGGCTACACCTTC. It specifies CASSLVTGYGYTF. Based on the CDR3 plus reference TRBV7-9 and TRBJ1-2, the full variable domain is DTGVSQNPRHKITKRGQNVTFRCDPISEHNRLYWYRQTLGQGPEFLTYFQNEAQLEKSRLLSDRFSAERPKGSFSTLEIQRTEQGDSAMYLCASSLVTGYGYTFGSGTRLTVV.

The J gene is TRBJ1-2, the V gene TRBV14; a possible D gene is TRBD1 (6 bases). V was trimmed by 3 bases and J by 8 bases, leaving 16 bases between them. Germline V gene sequence: CDR1 SGHDN, CDR2 FVKESK. This CDR3 is 14 amino acids long. The CDR3 spells CASSQGARSGGYTF. In DNA form, the CDR3 reads TGTGCCAGCAGCCAGGGGGCGCGTAGTGGCGGCTACACCTTC.

The J gene is TRBJ2-5, the V gene TRBV19; 7 bases align to TRBD1. V lost 4 bases, J lost 5 bases, and 7 bases stayed unmatched. Per the germline V gene, CDR1 is LNHDA and CDR2 is SQIVND (reference sequence). The CDR3 runs 14 residues. The CDR3 spells CASSTGQRMETQYF. The CDR3 DNA follows: TGTGCCAGTAGTACGGGACAGAGGATGGAGACCCAGTACTTC.

The V gene is TRBV11-2, the J gene TRBJ1-1; D not resolved. Germline V gene data show CDR1 as SGHAT and CDR2 as FQNNGV. CDR3 length equals 12 residues. Trimming cost V 1 base and J 5 bases, with 5 bases left between them. DNA for the CDR3: TGTGCCAGCAGCTTAGCCGGGACTGAAGCTTTCTTT. Encoded protein: CASSLAGTEAFF.

The chain uses TRBV6-6 and TRBJ2-7; 8 positions agree with TRBD1. From germline, CDR1 is MNHNY and CDR2 SVGAGI (reference sequence). With 6 bases clipped from V and 3 bases from J, the junction kept 13 bases outside the gene matches. The CDR3 is 16 residues long. CDR3 in DNA: TGTGCCAGCAGGCCACTGCGGACAGGGAGCCGCTACGAGCAGTACTTC. Translation gives CASRPLRTGSRYEQYF.

The chain employs TRBV19 and TRBJ1-4, with 9 bases fitting TRBD1. CDR1 and CDR2 (germline): LNHDA, SQIVND (reference sequence). V shed 5 bases, J shed 8 bases, and the junction held 6 bases outside the gene matches. The CDR3 length is 14 residues. CDR3 DNA sequence: TGTGCCAGTAGTTGGACAGGGGTTGAGGAAAAACTGTTTTTT. Translation gives CASSWTGVEEKLFF. The variable domain in full, completed from reference TRBV19 and TRBJ1-4, reads DGGITQSPKYLFRKEGQNVTLSCEQNLNHDAMYWYRQDPGQGLRLIYYSQIVNDFQKGDIAEGYSVSREKKESFPLTVTSAQKNPTAFYLCASSWTGVEEKLFFGSGTQLSVL.